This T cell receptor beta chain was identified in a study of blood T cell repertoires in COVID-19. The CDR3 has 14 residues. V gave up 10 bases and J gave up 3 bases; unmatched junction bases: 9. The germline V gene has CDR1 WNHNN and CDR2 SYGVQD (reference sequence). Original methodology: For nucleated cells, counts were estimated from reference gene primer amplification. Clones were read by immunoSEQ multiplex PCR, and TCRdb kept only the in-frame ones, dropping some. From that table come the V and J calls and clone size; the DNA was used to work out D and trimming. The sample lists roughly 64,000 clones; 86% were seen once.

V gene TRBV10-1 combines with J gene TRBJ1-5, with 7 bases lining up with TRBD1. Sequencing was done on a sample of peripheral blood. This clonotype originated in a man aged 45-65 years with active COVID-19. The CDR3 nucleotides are TGCGCCAAAAGCCCGGGACAGAACAATCAGCCCCAGCATTTT. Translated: CAKSPGQNNQPQHF.